This T cell receptor (beta chain) originates from a study of T-cell reconstitution after alpha-beta-depleted transplantation in children (TCRdb year 2016). About the investigation overall: T-cell immune reconstitution after TCRalphabeta/CD19-depleted allogeneic hematopoietic cell transplantation in children was quantitatively tracked in the study by means of TCR repertoire profiling. What the research found in general, with its limitations: In some patients, the high TCRbeta diversity seen at day 60 was put down to recipient T cells and intrathymic progenitors that had survived conditioning. The apparently early alphabetaT-cell count recovery about two months after transplant was reportedly dependent on only several hundred rapidly expanded clones derived from non-depleted graft cells. Hyperexpanded clone frequencies declined over subsequent months; after one year, T-cell counts and TCRbeta diversity were mostly attributed to newly produced T cells.

According to the study, the label for this sample's treatment or condition signals: allogeneic hematopoietic cell transplantation with graft depleted of TCRalphabeta T cells and CD19 B cells. The children who served as transplant recipients had been given grafts of TCRalphabeta/CD19-depleted allogeneic hematopoietic cells. This clonotype was seen a handful of times. Its antigen remains unidentified. No base quality values were provided; no much bigger clone lies one nucleotide off. The V end loses 4 bases and the J end loses 3 bases, and a stretch of 15 bases separates them. From the cysteine through the phenylalanine, the CDR3 covers 15 amino acids. The CDR3 DNA has 45 bases and is translated from base 1. The library relied on PCR. The run used an Illumina HiSeq 2500. To normalize quantification of the TCRbeta repertoire, the TCR libraries were built with molecular barcoding that relied on unique molecular identifiers. Through fastp at Q25 and MiXCR, TCRdb rebuilt clones from the public reads, retaining in-frame beta chains. Every distinct CDR3 protein forms one entry, paired with its most common genes and DNA. Recorded for this sample are a few hundred thousand distinct CDR3 sequences; 16% of them occurred a single time. The top ten constitute approximately 28% of the sample.

The rearranged segments are TRBV12-3 or TRBV12-4 and TRBJ1-1, with a tentative D gene TRBD1 over 6 matching bases. The TCR comes from a boy younger than two who had a stem cell transplant for Wiskott-Aldrich syndrome, so the T cells may come from the graft donor. The specimen was PBMCs, mostly from graft donor cells, collected 360 days after TCRalphabeta/CD19-depleted stem cell transplant. The nucleotide sequence is given as TGTGCCAGCAGTTCACGCAGGGGACCCTACACTGAAGCTTTCTTT. This is translated as CASSSRRGPYTEAFF.